This T cell receptor (beta chain) was found in a study of cytomegalovirus exposure and HLA in healthy donors. Remarks on this clone: Its antigen is undetermined.

Trimming pared 6 bases from V and 3 bases from J, leaving 17 bases between. The germline gives CDR1 SEHNR, CDR2 FQNEAQ (reference sequence). This CDR3 region has 16 residues. Study-wide results and limits: Certain indistinguishable V segments, among them TRBV6-2 and TRBV6-3, were excluded. The authors considered a cluster of highly shared sequence variants likely to be a sequencing artifact. It was in a later analysis that TCR association rates were seen to vary by HLA locus, highest for DRB1 and lowest for HLA-C.

Primers included in the PCR were 60 Vbeta and 13 Jbeta primers. Only in-frame clones appear in the TCRdb table, and some are missing; sequencing was by immunoSEQ multiplex PCR. This repertoire shows about 190,000 clones, about 80% found once; its top ten account for roughly 0.65%. This sequence was found in a boy aged 5-17 years in good health and CMV-seronegative. Sequencing was carried out using PBMCs. The chain couples TRBV7-9 to TRBJ1-4, with no clear D. Here the CDR3 DNA reads TGTGCCAGCAGTCTCCGAGACGGGAAAGCTAATGAAAAACTGTTTTTT. It specifies CASSLRDGKANEKLFF.